This TCR beta chain was obtained from a study of blood T cell repertoires in COVID-19. Study context: Both acute and convalescent COVID-19 samples were obtained from the United States, Italy and Spain. Sources were T cells, B-cell-depleted T cells, or PBMCs; the material itself was cDNA or gDNA.

How the authors handled the data: The assay estimated nucleated cells by amplifying reference gene primers. Method: immunoSEQ multiplex PCR; TCRdb's copy keeps in-frame clones and lacks some. The V and J calls and clone size are taken from that table; D and trimming were inferred from the DNA. The data hold about 230,000 clones, with approximately 84% observed a single time. Enrolment of Seattle patients took place during active infection, and they were followed longitudinally. The germline V gene has CDR1 LGHNA and CDR2 YNFKEQ. V shed 7 bases, J shed 0 bases, and the junction held 9 bases outside the gene matches. The CDR3 totals 17 residues.

The chain combines TRBV4-2 with TRBJ2-6; 7 bases line up with TRBD2. Input material: peripheral blood. The TCR originated in a man between 45 and 60 years old with COVID-19, enrolled during active disease. Written as DNA, the CDR3 is TGTGCCAGCACCCCAGCGGGGTCAAGCTCTGGGGCCAACGTCCTGACTTTC. This encodes CASTPAGSSSGANVLTF.